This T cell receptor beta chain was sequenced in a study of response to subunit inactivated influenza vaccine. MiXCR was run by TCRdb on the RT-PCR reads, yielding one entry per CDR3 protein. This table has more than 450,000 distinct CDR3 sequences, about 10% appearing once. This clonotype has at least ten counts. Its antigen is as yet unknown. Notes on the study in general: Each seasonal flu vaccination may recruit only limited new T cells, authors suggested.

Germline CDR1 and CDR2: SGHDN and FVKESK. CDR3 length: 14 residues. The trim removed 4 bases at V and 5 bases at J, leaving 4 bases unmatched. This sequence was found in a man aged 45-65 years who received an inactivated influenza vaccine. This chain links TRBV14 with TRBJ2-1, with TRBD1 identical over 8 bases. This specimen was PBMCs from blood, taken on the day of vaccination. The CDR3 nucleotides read TGTGCCAGCAGCCTCTGGACAGGGAACAATGAGCAGTTCTTC. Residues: CASSLWTGNNEQFF.